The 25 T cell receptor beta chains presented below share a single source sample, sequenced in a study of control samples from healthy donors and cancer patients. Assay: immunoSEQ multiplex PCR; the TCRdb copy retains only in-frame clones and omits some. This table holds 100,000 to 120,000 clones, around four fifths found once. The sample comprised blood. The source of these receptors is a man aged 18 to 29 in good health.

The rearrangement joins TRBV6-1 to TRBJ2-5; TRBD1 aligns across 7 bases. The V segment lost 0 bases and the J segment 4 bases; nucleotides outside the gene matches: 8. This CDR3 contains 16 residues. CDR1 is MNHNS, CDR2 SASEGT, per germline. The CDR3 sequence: CASSEAERDSGETQYF. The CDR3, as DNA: TGTGCCAGCAGTGAAGCGGAGAGGGACAGTGGAGAGACCCAGTACTTC.

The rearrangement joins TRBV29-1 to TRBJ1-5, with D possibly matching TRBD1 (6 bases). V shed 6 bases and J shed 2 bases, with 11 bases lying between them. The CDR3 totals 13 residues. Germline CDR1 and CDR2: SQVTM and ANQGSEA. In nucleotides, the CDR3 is TGCAGCGTCCGGGGGCCCGGCAATCAGCCCCAGCATTTT. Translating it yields CSVRGPGNQPQHF.

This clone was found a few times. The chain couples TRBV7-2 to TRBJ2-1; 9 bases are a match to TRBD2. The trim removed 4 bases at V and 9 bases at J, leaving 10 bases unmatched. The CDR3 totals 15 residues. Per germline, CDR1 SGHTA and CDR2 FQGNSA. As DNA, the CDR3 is TGTGCCAGCAGCTGGATTGCGGGGGGGCCAAGTGAGCAGTTCTTC. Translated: CASSWIAGGPSEQFF.

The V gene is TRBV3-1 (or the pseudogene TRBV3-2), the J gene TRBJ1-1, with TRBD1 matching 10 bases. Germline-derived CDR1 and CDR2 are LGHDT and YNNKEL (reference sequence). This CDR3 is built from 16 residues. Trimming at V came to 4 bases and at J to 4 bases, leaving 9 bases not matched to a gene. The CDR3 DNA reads TGTGCCAGCAGCCGTAGGGACAGGGGAGATAGCACTGAAGCTTTCTTT. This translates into CASSRRDRGDSTEAFF.

The CDR3 is CASSPDYKNIQYF. The DNA of the CDR3 is TGTGCCAGCAGCCCGGACTATAAAAACATTCAGTACTTC. The chain uses TRBV7-6 and TRBJ2-4; maybe TRBD2 (6 bases). CDR1 is SGHVS and CDR2 is FNYEAQ in the germline V gene. The length of the CDR3 is 13 residues. Deletions cut 5 bases from V and 4 bases from J, with 9 bases between.

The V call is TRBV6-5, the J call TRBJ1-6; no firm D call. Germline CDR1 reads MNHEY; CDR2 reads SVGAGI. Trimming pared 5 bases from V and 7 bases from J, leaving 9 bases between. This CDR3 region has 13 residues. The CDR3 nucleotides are TGTGCCAGCAGTCGCTCGGGGAATTCACCCCTCCACTTT. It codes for CASSRSGNSPLHF.

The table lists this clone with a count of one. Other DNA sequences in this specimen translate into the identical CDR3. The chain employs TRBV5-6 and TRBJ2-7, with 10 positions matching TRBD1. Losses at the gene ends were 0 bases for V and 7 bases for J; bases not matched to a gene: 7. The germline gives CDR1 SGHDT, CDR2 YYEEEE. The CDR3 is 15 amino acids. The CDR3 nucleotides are TGTGCCAGCAGCTTGGGACAGGGGGCGCTGGGGGAGCAGTACGTC. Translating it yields CASSLGQGALGEQYV.

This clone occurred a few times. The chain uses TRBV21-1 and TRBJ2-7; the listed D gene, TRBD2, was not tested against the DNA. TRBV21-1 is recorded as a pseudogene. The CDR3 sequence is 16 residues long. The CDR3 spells CASSTSGLAGSYEQYV. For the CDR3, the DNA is TGTGCCAGCAGCACCTCGGGACTAGCGGGCTCCTACGAGCAGTACGTC.

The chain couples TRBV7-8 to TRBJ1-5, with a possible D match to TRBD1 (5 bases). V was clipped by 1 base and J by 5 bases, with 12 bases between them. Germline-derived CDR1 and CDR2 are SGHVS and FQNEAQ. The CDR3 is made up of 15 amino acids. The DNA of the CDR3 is TGTGCCAGCAGCTTAGAAGCAGGGAGGTATCAGCCCCAGCATTTT. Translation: CASSLEAGRYQPQHF.

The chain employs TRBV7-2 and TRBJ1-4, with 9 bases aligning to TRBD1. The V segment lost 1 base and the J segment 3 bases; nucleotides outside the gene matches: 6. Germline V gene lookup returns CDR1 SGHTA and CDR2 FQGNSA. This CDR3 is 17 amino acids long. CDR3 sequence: CASSLGLTGGANEKLFF. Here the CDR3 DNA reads TGTGCCAGCAGCTTAGGTCTGACAGGGGGAGCTAATGAAAAACTGTTTTTT.

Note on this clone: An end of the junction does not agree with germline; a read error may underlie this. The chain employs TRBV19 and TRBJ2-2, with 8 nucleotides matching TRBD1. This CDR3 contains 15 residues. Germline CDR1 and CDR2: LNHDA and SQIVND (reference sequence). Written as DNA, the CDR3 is TGTGCCAGTAGGATAGCAGGGGGCATTGGCGGGGAGCTGTTTTTT. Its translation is CASRIAGGIGGELFF.

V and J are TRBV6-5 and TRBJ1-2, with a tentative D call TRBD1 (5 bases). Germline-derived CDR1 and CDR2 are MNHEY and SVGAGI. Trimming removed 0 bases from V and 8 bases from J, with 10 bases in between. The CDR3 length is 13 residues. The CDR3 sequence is CASSYSGGDGYTF. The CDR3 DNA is TGTGCCAGCAGTTACTCGGGAGGGGACGGCTACACCTTC.

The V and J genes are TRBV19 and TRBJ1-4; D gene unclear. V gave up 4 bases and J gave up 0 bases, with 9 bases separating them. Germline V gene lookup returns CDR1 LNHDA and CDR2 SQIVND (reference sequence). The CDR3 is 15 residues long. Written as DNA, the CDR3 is TGTGCCAGTAGTACATGGGGTGCAACTAATGAAAAACTGTTTTTT. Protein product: CASSTWGATNEKLFF.

CDR3 loop: CASSYSKSSGANVLTF. The CDR3, as DNA: TGTGCCAGCAGTTACTCGAAGTCCTCTGGGGCCAACGTCCTGACTTTC. The chain recombines TRBV6-5 with TRBJ2-6; D is uncertain. Trimming stripped 0 bases from V and 0 bases from J, with 6 bases between. CDR1 is MNHEY and CDR2 is SVGAGI in the germline V gene. The CDR3 length is 16 residues.

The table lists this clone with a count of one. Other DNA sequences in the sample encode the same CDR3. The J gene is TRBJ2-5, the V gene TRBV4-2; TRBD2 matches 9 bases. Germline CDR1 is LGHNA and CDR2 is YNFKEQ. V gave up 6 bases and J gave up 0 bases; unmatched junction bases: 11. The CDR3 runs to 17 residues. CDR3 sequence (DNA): TGTGCCAGCAGTCCCCTGACTAGCGGAGAGTACCAAGAGACCCAGTACTTC. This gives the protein CASSPLTSGEYQETQYF.

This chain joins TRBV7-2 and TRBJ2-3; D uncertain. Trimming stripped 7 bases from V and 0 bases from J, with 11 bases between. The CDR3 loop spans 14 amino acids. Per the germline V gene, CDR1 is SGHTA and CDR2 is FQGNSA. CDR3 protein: CASTLQTSTDTQYF. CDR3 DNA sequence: TGTGCCAGCACCCTACAGACTAGCACAGATACGCAGTATTTT.

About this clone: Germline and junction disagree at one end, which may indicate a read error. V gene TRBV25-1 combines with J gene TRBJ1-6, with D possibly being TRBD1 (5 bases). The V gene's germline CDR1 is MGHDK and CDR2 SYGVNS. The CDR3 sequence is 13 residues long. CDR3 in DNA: TGTGCCAGCAGTGCCCCCCCCGGGACCGCTGTCATTTTC. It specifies CASSAPPGTAVIF. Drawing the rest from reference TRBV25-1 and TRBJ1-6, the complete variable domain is EADIYQTPRYLVIGTGKKITLECSQTMGHDKMYWYQQDPGMELHLIHYSYGVNSTEKGDLSSESTVSRIRTEHFPLTLESARPSHTSQYLCASSAPPGTAVIFGNGTRLTVT.

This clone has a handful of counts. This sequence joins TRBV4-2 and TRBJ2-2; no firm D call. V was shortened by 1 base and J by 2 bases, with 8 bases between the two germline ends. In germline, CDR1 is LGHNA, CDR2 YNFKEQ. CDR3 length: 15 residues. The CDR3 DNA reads TGTGCCAGCAGCCAAGGGGTTCTCAACACCGGGGAGCTGTTTTTT. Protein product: CASSQGVLNTGELFF.

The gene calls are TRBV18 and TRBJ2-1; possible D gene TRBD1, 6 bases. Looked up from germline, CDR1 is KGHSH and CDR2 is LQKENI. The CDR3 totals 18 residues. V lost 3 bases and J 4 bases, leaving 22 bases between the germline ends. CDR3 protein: CASSPRADRGSLYNEQFF. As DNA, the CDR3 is TGTGCCAGCTCACCTAGGGCGGACAGAGGTTCTTTATACAATGAGCAGTTCTTC. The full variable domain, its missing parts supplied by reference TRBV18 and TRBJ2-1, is NAGVMQNPRHLVRRRGQEARLRCSPMKGHSHVYWYRQLPEEGLKFMVYLQKENIIDESGMPKERFSAEFPKEGPSILRIQQVVRGDSAAYFCASSPRADRGSLYNEQFFGPGTRLTVL.

CDR3 region: CASSLVESYEQYV. CDR3 DNA sequence: TGTGCCAGCAGCTTAGTAGAGAGTTACGAGCAGTACGTC. The V and J genes are TRBV11-2 and TRBJ2-7; D is unresolved. Deletions cut 1 base from V and 4 bases from J, with 8 bases between. The CDR3 covers 13 residues. Per the germline V gene, CDR1 is SGHAT and CDR2 is FQNNGV.

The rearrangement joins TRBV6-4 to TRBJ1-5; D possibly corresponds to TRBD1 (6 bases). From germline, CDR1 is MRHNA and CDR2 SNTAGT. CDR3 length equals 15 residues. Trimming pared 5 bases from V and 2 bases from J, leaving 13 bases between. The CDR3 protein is CASSPHPGGNQPQHF. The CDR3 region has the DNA TGTGCCAGCAGTCCTCACCCAGGGGGCAATCAGCCCCAGCATTTT.

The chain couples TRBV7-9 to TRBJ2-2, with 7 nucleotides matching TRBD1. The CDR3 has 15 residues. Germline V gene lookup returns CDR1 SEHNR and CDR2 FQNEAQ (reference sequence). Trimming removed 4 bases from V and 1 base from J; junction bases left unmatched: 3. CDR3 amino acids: CASSSDRENTGELFF. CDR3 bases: TGTGCCAGCAGCTCAGACAGGGAGAACACCGGGGAGCTGTTTTTT.

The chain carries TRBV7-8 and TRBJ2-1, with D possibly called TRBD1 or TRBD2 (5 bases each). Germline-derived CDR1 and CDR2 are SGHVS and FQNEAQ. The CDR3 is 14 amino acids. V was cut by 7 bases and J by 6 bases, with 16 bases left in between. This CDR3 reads CASKRNEGTNEQFF. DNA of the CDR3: TGTGCCAGCAAACGTAACGAGGGGACCAATGAGCAGTTCTTC.

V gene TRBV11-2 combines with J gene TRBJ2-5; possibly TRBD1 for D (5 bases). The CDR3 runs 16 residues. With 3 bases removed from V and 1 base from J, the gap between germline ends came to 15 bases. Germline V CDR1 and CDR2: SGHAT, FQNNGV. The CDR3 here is CASSFGQGALQETQYF. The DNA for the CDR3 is TGTGCCAGCAGCTTTGGGCAGGGCGCCCTCCAAGAGACCCAGTACTTC.

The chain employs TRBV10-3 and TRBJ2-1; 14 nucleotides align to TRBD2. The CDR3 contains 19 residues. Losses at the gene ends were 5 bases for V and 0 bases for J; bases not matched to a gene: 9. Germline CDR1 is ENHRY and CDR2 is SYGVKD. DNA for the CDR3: TGTGCCATCAGTCCCTTGGGGACTAGCGGGGGAAACTCCTACAATGAGCAGTTCTTC. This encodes CAISPLGTSGGNSYNEQFF.